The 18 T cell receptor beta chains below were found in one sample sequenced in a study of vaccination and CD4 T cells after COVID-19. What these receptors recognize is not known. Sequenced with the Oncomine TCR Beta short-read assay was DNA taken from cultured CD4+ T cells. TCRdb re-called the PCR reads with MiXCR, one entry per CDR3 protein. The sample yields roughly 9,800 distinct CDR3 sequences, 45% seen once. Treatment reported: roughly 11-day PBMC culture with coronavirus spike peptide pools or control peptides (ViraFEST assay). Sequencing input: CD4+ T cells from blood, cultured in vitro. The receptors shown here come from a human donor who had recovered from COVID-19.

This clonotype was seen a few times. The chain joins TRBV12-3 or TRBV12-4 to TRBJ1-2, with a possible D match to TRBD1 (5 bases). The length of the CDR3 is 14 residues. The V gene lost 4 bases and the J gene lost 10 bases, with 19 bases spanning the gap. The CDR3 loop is CASSSSRAPGDYTF. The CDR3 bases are TGTGCCAGCAGTTCGTCAAGGGCTCCGGGGGACTACACCTTC.

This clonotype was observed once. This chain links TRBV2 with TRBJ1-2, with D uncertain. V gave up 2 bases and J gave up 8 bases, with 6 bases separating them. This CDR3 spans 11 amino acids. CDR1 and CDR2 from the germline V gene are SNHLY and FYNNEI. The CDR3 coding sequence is TGTGCCAGCAGTGAATTAAAAGGCTACACCTTC. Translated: CASSELKGYTF.

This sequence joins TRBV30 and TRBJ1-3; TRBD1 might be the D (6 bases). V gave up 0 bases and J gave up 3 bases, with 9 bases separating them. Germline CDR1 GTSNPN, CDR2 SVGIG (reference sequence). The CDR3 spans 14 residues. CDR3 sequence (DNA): TGTGCCTGGAGTGTGAAAGGGGGTGGAAACACCATATATTTT. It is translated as CAWSVKGGGNTIYF.

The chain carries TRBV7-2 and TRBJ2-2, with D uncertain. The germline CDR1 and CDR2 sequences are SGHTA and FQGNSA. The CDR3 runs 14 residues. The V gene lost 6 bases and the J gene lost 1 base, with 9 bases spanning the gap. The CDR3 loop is CASSLALNTGELFF. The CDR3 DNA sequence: TGTGCCAGCAGTCTGGCCCTGAACACCGGGGAGCTGTTTTTT.

The CDR3 here is CASSPVGFYEQYF. Here the CDR3 DNA reads TGTGCCAGCAGCCCCGTGGGGTTCTACGAGCAGTACTTC. V is TRBV6-2 or TRBV6-3 and J is TRBJ2-7; D remains ambiguous. The CDR3 spans 13 residues. CDR1 MNHEY and CDR2 SVGEGT come from the germline V gene. V dropped 6 bases and J dropped 3 bases, with 12 bases sitting between them.

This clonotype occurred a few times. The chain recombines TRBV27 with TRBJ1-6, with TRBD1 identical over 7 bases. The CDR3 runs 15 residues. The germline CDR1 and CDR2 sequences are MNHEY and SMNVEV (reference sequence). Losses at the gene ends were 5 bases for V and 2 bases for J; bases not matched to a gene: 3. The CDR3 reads CASSVTGTYNSPLHF. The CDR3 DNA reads TGTGCCAGCAGTGTGACAGGGACCTATAATTCACCCCTCCACTTT.

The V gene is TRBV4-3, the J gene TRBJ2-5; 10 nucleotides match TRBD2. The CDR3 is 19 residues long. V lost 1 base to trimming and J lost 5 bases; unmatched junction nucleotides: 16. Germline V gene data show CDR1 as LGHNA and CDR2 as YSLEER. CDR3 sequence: CASSQGYSGSGGAVETQYF. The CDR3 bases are TGCGCCAGCAGCCAAGGTTATTCAGGAAGCGGGGGGGCGGTCGAGACCCAGTACTTC.

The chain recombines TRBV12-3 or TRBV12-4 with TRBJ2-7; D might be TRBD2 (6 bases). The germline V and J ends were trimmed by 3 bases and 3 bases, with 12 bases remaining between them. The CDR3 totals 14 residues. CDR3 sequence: CASSFGLANYEQYF. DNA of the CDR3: TGTGCCAGCAGTTTCGGGCTAGCGAACTACGAGCAGTACTTC.

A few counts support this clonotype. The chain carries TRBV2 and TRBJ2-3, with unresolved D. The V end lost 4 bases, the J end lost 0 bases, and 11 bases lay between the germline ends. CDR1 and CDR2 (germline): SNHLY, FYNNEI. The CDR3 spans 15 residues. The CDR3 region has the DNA TGTGCCAGCAGTGGACTGCTAAGGAGCACAGATACGCAGTATTTT. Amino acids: CASSGLLRSTDTQYF.

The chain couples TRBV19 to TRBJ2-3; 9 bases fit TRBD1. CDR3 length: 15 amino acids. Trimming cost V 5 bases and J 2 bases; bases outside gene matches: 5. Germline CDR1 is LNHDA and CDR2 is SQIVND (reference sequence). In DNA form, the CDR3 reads TGTGCCAGTAGTCCCGGGACAGGGCACACAGATACGCAGTATTTT. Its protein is CASSPGTGHTDTQYF.

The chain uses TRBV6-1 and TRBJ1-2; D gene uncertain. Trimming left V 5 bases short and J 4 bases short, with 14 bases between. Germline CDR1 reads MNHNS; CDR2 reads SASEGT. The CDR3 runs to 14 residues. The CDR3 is CASSRRQESYGYTF. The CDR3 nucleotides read TGTGCCAGCAGTCGCCGACAAGAGAGCTATGGCTACACCTTC.

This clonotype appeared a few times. The CDR3 loop reads CSAHTGTATNTGELFF. CDR3 DNA sequence: TGCAGTGCCCACACAGGGACAGCCACGAACACCGGGGAGCTGTTTTTT. The rearrangement uses TRBV20-1 and TRBJ2-2; 7 bases line up with TRBD1. CDR3 length: 16 residues. Germline CDR1 and CDR2: DFQATT and SNEGSKA (reference sequence). J lost 0 bases, V lost 6 bases, and 10 bases had no gene match.

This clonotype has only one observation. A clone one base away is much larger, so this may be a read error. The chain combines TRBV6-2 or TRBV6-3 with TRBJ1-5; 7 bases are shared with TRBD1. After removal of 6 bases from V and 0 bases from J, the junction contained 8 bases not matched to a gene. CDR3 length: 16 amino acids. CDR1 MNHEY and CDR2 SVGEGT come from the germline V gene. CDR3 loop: CASRCDREPSNQPQHF. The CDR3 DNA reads TGTGCCAGCAGATGCGACAGGGAACCTAGCAATCAGCCCCAGCATTTT.

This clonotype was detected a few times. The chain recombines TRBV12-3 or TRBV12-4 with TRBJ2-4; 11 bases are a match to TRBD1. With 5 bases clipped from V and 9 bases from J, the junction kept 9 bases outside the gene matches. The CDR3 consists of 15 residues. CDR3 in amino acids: CASSASGQGVGIQYF. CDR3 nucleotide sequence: TGTGCCAGCAGTGCGTCGGGACAGGGGGTAGGCATTCAGTACTTC.

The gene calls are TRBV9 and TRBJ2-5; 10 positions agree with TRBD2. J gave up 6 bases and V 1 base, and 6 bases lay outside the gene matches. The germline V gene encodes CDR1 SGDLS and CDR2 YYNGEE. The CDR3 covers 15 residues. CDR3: CASSVSASGGKTQYF. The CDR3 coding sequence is TGTGCCAGCAGCGTATCGGCTAGCGGGGGAAAGACCCAGTACTTC.

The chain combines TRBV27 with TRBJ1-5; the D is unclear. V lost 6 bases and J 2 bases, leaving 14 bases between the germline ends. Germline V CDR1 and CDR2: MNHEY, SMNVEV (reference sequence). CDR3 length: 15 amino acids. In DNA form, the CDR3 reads TGTGCCAGCAGGCTCAACATGGGCGGCAATCAGCCCCAGCATTTT. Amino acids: CASRLNMGGNQPQHF.

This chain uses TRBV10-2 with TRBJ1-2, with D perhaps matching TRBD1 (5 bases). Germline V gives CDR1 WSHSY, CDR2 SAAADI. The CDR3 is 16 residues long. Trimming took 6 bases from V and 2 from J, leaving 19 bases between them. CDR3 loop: CASSEPGQVTNYGYTF. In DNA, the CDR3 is TGCGCCAGCAGCGAGCCGGGGCAGGTGACGAACTATGGCTACACCTTC.

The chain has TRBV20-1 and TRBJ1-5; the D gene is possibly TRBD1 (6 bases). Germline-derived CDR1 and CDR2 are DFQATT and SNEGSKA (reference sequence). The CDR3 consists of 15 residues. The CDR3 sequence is CSFEPQGAGNQPQHF. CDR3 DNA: TGCAGCTTCGAACCACAGGGTGCGGGCAATCAGCCCCAGCATTTT.